One sample yielded the 19 T cell receptor beta chains listed below, sequenced in a study of Ad26.COV2.S vaccination and SARS-CoV-2 variants. Only in-frame clones appear in the TCRdb table, and some are missing; sequencing was by immunoSEQ multiplex PCR. This sample has around 450,000 clones; 70% to 90% occur once, and the top ten carry about 1.7%. As to treatment: 15 to 20 received Ad26.COV2.S at low or high dose, single or two shots; 5 received placebo; per-sample allocation not given. Samples analyzed were those drawn on day 63 after the first vaccine or placebo injection. Here the sequenced sample was peripheral blood, taken in a trial of Ad26.COV2.S vaccine versus placebo. The receptors shown here come from a person between 18 and 65 years old who received the Ad26.COV2.S COVID-19 vaccine or a placebo.

This chain uses TRBV29-1 with TRBJ1-1; possibly TRBD1 for D (5 bases). Germline V gene sequence: CDR1 SQVTM, CDR2 ANQGSEA. V lost 1 base, J lost 5 bases, and 17 bases lay in between. This CDR3 contains 15 residues. The CDR3 nucleotides read TGCAGCGTTGAAGGCGGGCAGGGTATTCAAACTGAAGCTTTCTTT. This sequence encodes CSVEGGQGIQTEAFF.

This chain links TRBV30 with TRBJ1-2; 10 nucleotides align to TRBD1. After removal of 5 bases from V and 8 bases from J, the junction contained 5 bases not matched to a gene. The CDR3 length is 12 residues. Germline lookup yields CDR1 GTSNPN and CDR2 SVGIG (reference sequence). The chain's CDR3 is CAWGTGAKGYTF. The CDR3 DNA sequence: TGTGCCTGGGGGACAGGGGCAAAGGGCTACACCTTC.

The J gene is TRBJ2-7, the V gene TRBV27; D is unresolved. Trimming left V 4 bases short and J 2 bases short, with 15 bases between. The CDR3 length is 15 residues. Germline V lookup: CDR1 MNHEY, CDR2 SMNVEV (reference sequence). In DNA form, the CDR3 reads TGTGCCAGCAGTTCTGTTGGGCTGAAAACCTACGAGCAGTACTTC. Protein: CASSSVGLKTYEQYF.

The rearrangement joins TRBV27 to TRBJ2-1; 8 bases match TRBD2. The CDR3 contains 15 residues. The trim removed 5 bases at V and 3 bases at J, leaving 6 bases unmatched. Germline assignment: CDR1 MNHEY and CDR2 SMNVEV (reference sequence). This CDR3 is CASSTSGSRYNEQFF. For the CDR3, the DNA is TGTGCCAGCAGTACGAGCGGGAGTCGCTACAATGAGCAGTTCTTC.

This clone was counted at least ten times. The V call is TRBV2, the J call TRBJ1-5, with D hard to call. V dropped 6 bases and J dropped 9 bases, with 12 bases sitting between them. From germline, CDR1 is SNHLY and CDR2 FYNNEI. The CDR3 contains 12 residues. The chain's CDR3 is CASSKGVWPQHF. In DNA, the CDR3 is TGTGCCAGCAGCAAGGGTGTTTGGCCCCAGCATTTT.

The chain has TRBV4-2 and TRBJ2-1; TRBD2 matches at 12 bases. This CDR3 spans 16 amino acids. With 3 bases clipped from V and 9 bases from J, the junction kept 9 bases outside the gene matches. Germline assignment: CDR1 LGHNA and CDR2 YNFKEQ. CDR3 protein: CASSQGLAGGVGEQFF. DNA of the CDR3: TGTGCCAGCAGCCAGGGGCTAGCGGGAGGGGTCGGTGAGCAGTTCTTC.

This chain uses TRBV12-3 or TRBV12-4 with TRBJ2-1; D remains unclear. V lost 1 base and J 8 bases, leaving 3 bases between the germline ends. The CDR3 has 11 amino acids. The CDR3 coding sequence is TGTGCCAGCAGTTTAGGGGATGAGCAGTTCTTC. This codes for CASSLGDEQFF.

This rearrangement joins TRBV5-4 to TRBJ2-7; TRBD1 aligns across 12 bases. Trimming cost V 3 bases and J 6 bases; bases outside gene matches: 7. CDR3 length equals 15 residues. CDR1 and CDR2 (germline): SGHNT, YYREEE (reference sequence). CDR3: CASSSTGTGGGEQYF. The CDR3 region has the DNA TGTGCCAGCAGCTCGACCGGGACAGGGGGCGGCGAGCAGTACTTC.

V is TRBV29-1 and J is TRBJ2-5, with D tentatively TRBD1 or TRBD2 (5 bases each). Germline values: CDR1 SQVTM, CDR2 ANQGSEA. Trimming took off 7 bases at V and 1 base at J, with 13 bases between the two ends. CDR3 length: 13 amino acids. The CDR3 spells CSATGPSQETQYF. Written as DNA, the CDR3 is TGCAGCGCTACGGGACCATCCCAAGAGACCCAGTACTTC.

This clone was seen more than once but under ten times. The chain combines TRBV6-2 or TRBV6-3 with TRBJ1-5; unclear D gene. CDR3 length: 18 residues. Germline V gene lookup returns CDR1 MNHEY and CDR2 SVGEGT. Trimming shortened V by 2 bases and J by 2 bases, and 19 bases separated the two germline ends. The CDR3 DNA sequence: TGTGCCAGCAGTTACAACCATGCCCAGGCTCTGGGCAATCAGCCCCAGCATTTT. Translating gives CASSYNHAQALGNQPQHF.

This sequence joins TRBV7-3 and TRBJ2-3, with a possible D match to TRBD2 (5 bases). V was trimmed by 5 bases and J by 0 bases, leaving 15 bases between them. Germline lookup yields CDR1 SGHTA and CDR2 FQGTGA. The CDR3 totals 16 residues. CDR3: CASSRTRDISTDTQYF. The CDR3 DNA sequence: TGTGCCAGCAGCCGAACTAGGGATATTAGCACAGATACGCAGTATTTT.

The chain joins TRBV2 to TRBJ1-1; D unclear. Per the germline V gene, CDR1 is SNHLY and CDR2 is FYNNEI. The CDR3 is 11 amino acids. V lost 8 bases to trimming and J lost 1 base, with 5 bases between them. For the CDR3, the DNA is TGTGCCAGCTACAGGAACACTGAAGCTTTCTTT. Translation gives CASYRNTEAFF.

The V gene is TRBV9, the J gene TRBJ1-2, with TRBD1 identical over 7 bases. The germline CDR1 and CDR2 sequences are SGDLS and YYNGEE. The CDR3 covers 13 residues. The J segment lost 8 bases and the V segment lost 4 bases, leaving 8 bases of the junction unmatched. In DNA, the CDR3 is TGTGCCAGCAGCCAAACAGGGGCAGAAGGCTACACCTTC. It yields the protein CASSQTGAEGYTF.

This rearrangement joins TRBV6-5 to TRBJ2-7, with 8 positions matching TRBD2. The J segment lost 5 bases and the V segment lost 6 bases, leaving 12 bases of the junction unmatched. CDR3 size: 15 residues. CDR1 is MNHEY and CDR2 is SVGAGI in the germline V gene. CDR3 DNA sequence: TGTGCCAGCAGACCCCCGGGACTAGTAGTGCACGAGCAGTACTTC. Amino acid sequence: CASRPPGLVVHEQYF.

Only one count was recorded for this clone. V and J are TRBV6-6 and TRBJ2-7; D might be TRBD2 (5 bases). Per germline, CDR1 MNHNY and CDR2 SVGAGI (reference sequence). Trimming pared 7 bases from V and 4 bases from J, leaving 17 bases between. The CDR3 has 14 amino acids. The CDR3 spells CASTPTKGPYEQYF. CDR3 in DNA: TGTGCCAGCACTCCGACTAAAGGGCCTTACGAGCAGTACTTC.

The chain carries TRBV20-1 and TRBJ2-1; D unresolved. The V gene lost 3 bases and the J gene lost 7 bases, with 7 bases spanning the gap. Germline V CDR1 and CDR2: DFQATT, SNEGSKA (reference sequence). The CDR3 has 11 amino acids. The CDR3 reads CSARGQNEQFF. The CDR3 nucleotides are TGCAGTGCTAGGGGTCAAAATGAGCAGTTCTTC.

This chain uses TRBV18 with TRBJ1-5; tentatively, D is TRBD1 (6 bases). CDR1 KGHSH and CDR2 LQKENI come from the germline V gene. Trimming removed 4 bases from V and 6 bases from J, with 10 bases in between. The CDR3 loop spans 13 amino acids. This chain's CDR3 is CASSLQGGQPQHF. Written as DNA, the CDR3 is TGTGCCAGCTCACTACAGGGAGGTCAGCCCCAGCATTTT.

The chain links TRBV7-6 to TRBJ1-6; possible D gene TRBD1, 5 bases. Germline CDR1 SGHVS, CDR2 FNYEAQ. V was clipped by 5 bases and J by 6 bases, with 14 bases between them. This CDR3 region has 15 residues. CDR3 nucleotides: TGTGCCAGCAGCCGAGGGCAGGGCTCTAATTCACCCCTCCACTTT. This codes for CASSRGQGSNSPLHF.

This CDR3 is CASSLDLGTKNQPQHF. DNA for the CDR3: TGTGCCAGCAGCTTAGATCTCGGGACAAAAAATCAGCCCCAGCATTTT. This rearrangement joins TRBV5-5 to TRBJ1-5; possible D gene TRBD1, 6 bases. V lost 2 bases to trimming and J lost 4 bases, with 16 bases between them. Germline assignment: CDR1 SGHKS and CDR2 YYEKEE (reference sequence). CDR3 size: 16 residues.